The entry below describes one T cell receptor (beta chain). Measured with immunoSEQ multiplex PCR; TCRdb has only the in-frame clones, and not every one. The sample lists around 140,000 clones, about nine tenths occurring once. After removal of 1 base from V and 7 bases from J, the junction contained 4 bases not matched to a gene. This CDR3 region has 15 residues. Germline assignment: CDR1 LNHDA and CDR2 SQIVND (reference sequence). This sample is part of a study of OX40 agonist ivuxolimab in advanced cancers. The V and J genes are TRBV19 and TRBJ1-4; 9 bases match TRBD1. This receptor was identified in an adult with an advanced solid tumor such as melanoma, head and neck, liver or kidney cancer. The sample in question was CD4+ or CD8+ T cells sorted from blood, obtained in a trial of the OX40 agonist ivuxolimab. The CDR3 spells CASSIGGQGFEKLFF. The CDR3 DNA sequence: TGTGCCAGTAGTATAGGCGGACAGGGGTTTGAAAAACTGTTTTTT.